The source of this T cell receptor beta chain is a study of cytomegalovirus exposure and HLA in healthy donors. General study results and limits: At a 0.05 false discovery rate, a later analysis found roughly 17,000 TCR beta sequences to be associated with HLA alleles. TCR beta chains numbering some 160 were designated cytomegalovirus-associated.

A multiplex PCR was run with 60 Vbeta primers and 13 Jbeta primers. The repertoire was sequenced with immunoSEQ multiplex PCR; TCRdb's copy has only in-frame clones and lacks some. The sample has around 70,000 clones. Worth noting for this clone: Antigen: not known.

The germline V and J ends were trimmed by 4 bases and 1 base, with 18 bases remaining between them. CDR3 length: 16 amino acids. Germline-derived CDR1 and CDR2 are SGHNT and YYREEE (reference sequence). This TCR came from a female donor in good health and CMV-seropositive. Sequenced: PBMCs. V and J are TRBV5-4 and TRBJ2-7; weak D call: TRBD1 (5 bases). The CDR3 DNA is TGTGCCAGCAGCATACCGACAGTAGGGGAATCCTACGAGCAGTACTTC. Translated, it gives CASSIPTVGESYEQYF.